Listed here are 27 T cell receptor beta chains from one sample, sequenced in a study of CD8 T cells in Susac syndrome. RNA totalling about 0.45 to 1 ug underwent reverse transcription with random hexamers. TCRdb re-called the immunoSEQ multiplex PCR reads with MiXCR, one entry per CDR3 protein. The sample has around 200,000 distinct CDR3 sequences; approximately 95% are singletons. Sequenced input: CD8+ T cells from PBMCs. These receptors were collected from a human donor with Susac syndrome.

The chain carries TRBV27 and TRBJ2-5; D uncertain. There are 13 residues in the CDR3. Germline CDR1 and CDR2: MNHEY and SMNVEV (reference sequence). The ends were cut back, 4 bases at V and 5 bases at J, with 11 bases in the middle. The CDR3 spells CASSSWSGETQYF. The DNA for the CDR3 is TGTGCCAGCAGTTCGTGGTCCGGCGAGACCCAGTACTTC.

V gene TRBV7-8 combines with J gene TRBJ1-5; TRBD1 is a possible D gene (5 bases). This CDR3 is 16 amino acids long. Germline assignment: CDR1 SGHVS and CDR2 FQNEAQ. The V end lost 5 bases, the J end lost 3 bases, and 17 bases lay between the germline ends. The CDR3, as DNA: TGTGCCAGCAGCACCGATCCGGGGGTCTTCAATCAGCCCCAGCATTTT. Its translation is CASSTDPGVFNQPQHF.

The genes are TRBV2 and TRBJ1-1, with 9 bases aligning to TRBD1. The CDR3 is made up of 15 amino acids. V shed 3 bases and J 1 base; nucleotides not matched to a gene: 3. Germline V gene lookup returns CDR1 SNHLY and CDR2 FYNNEI. The CDR3 DNA sequence: TGTGCCAGCAGTGATAGGGGACAGGGGAACACTGAAGCTTTCTTT. This encodes CASSDRGQGNTEAFF.

The rearrangement uses TRBV7-9 and TRBJ1-2; the D gene is possibly TRBD1 (5 bases). The germline V gene encodes CDR1 SEHNR and CDR2 FQNEAQ (reference sequence). The CDR3 contains 14 residues. Trimming took off 6 bases at V and 4 bases at J, with 15 bases between the two ends. The CDR3 region has the DNA TGTGCCAGCAGTCCGACTCAGGGCTTCTATGGCTACACCTTC. It translates to CASSPTQGFYGYTF.

This rearrangement joins TRBV10-3 to TRBJ1-2; D remains ambiguous. The V gene's germline CDR1 is ENHRY and CDR2 SYGVKD. Trimming shortened V by 2 bases and J by 6 bases, and 13 bases separated the two germline ends. The CDR3 extends over 14 amino acids. The CDR3 here is CAISEGLRQDGYTF. In DNA form, the CDR3 reads TGTGCCATCAGTGAGGGATTGAGGCAGGATGGCTACACCTTC.

This chain links TRBV3-1 with TRBJ1-6, with D possibly being TRBD1 (6 bases). Germline lookup yields CDR1 LGHDT and CDR2 YNNKEL (reference sequence). V was shortened by 1 base and J by 9 bases, with 13 bases between the two germline ends. The CDR3 totals 15 residues. The CDR3 spells CASSQVFQGLSPLHF. In DNA form, the CDR3 reads TGTGCCAGCAGCCAAGTCTTCCAGGGGCTTTCACCCCTCCACTTT.

The chain combines TRBV27 with TRBJ2-1; 10 nucleotides match TRBD2. Germline CDR1 is MNHEY and CDR2 is SMNVEV (reference sequence). V lost 7 bases and J lost 6; bases outside the gene matches: 12. This CDR3 is 16 amino acids long. DNA for the CDR3: TGTGCCAGCACCTTCAGCGGGGGGGAGAAAAGCAATGAGCAGTTCTTC. Amino acids: CASTFSGGEKSNEQFF.

The chain has TRBV12-3 or TRBV12-4 and TRBJ2-7; 15 nucleotides align to TRBD2. The CDR3 length is 17 residues. With 5 bases clipped from V and 6 bases from J, the junction kept 11 bases outside the gene matches. The CDR3 DNA reads TGTGCCAGCAGTACGGGACTAGCGGGGGGTTTAGATGGCGAGCAGTACTTC. As protein: CASSTGLAGGLDGEQYF.

The chain links TRBV7-8 to TRBJ2-3; the match to TRBD1 covers 10 bases. The CDR3 loop spans 17 amino acids. Looked up from germline, CDR1 is SGHVS and CDR2 is FQNEAQ. Trimming cost V 2 bases and J 1 base; bases outside gene matches: 6. CDR3 nucleotide sequence: TGTGCCAGCAGCTTACTGGGACAGGGGAAGGGCACAGATACGCAGTATTTT. This translates into CASSLLGQGKGTDTQYF.

The chain carries TRBV29-1 and TRBJ1-1; D unresolved. Germline V gives CDR1 SQVTM, CDR2 ANQGSEA. V was shortened by 4 bases and J by 1 base, with 4 bases between the two germline ends. CDR3 length: 11 amino acids. The CDR3 bases are TGCAGCGTTGCCCAGAACACTGAAGCTTTCTTT. It yields the protein CSVAQNTEAFF.

The chain is built from TRBV29-1 and TRBJ2-5; possible D gene TRBD1, 5 bases. This CDR3 is 13 amino acids long. The germline V gene encodes CDR1 SQVTM and CDR2 ANQGSEA. V lost 5 bases and J 2 bases, leaving 12 bases between the germline ends. DNA for the CDR3: TGCAGCGTTATGTCAGGGATTCAAGAGACCCAGTACTTC. It encodes CSVMSGIQETQYF.

The rearrangement uses TRBV5-1 and TRBJ2-2; D not certain. V was cut by 0 bases and J by 3 bases, with 12 bases left in between. The CDR3 sequence is 16 residues long. Germline CDR1 is SGHRS and CDR2 is YFSETQ. The CDR3 DNA sequence: TGCGCCAGCAGCTTGGTGTATTTAAGGCACACCGGGGAGCTGTTTTTT. Residues: CASSLVYLRHTGELFF.

This sequence joins TRBV4-1 and TRBJ2-3; D unresolved. Germline CDR1 and CDR2: MGHRA and YSYEKL. V dropped 1 base and J dropped 11 bases, with 10 bases sitting between them. The CDR3 length is 12 residues. CDR3 DNA sequence: TGCGCCAGCAGCCAAGGGAGTGGTAAGCAGTATTTT. As protein: CASSQGSGKQYF.

The chain links TRBV3-1 to TRBJ2-3, with D possibly being TRBD1 (5 bases). This CDR3 contains 17 residues. Trimming shortened V by 4 bases and J by 3 bases, and 20 bases separated the two germline ends. The germline V gene encodes CDR1 LGHDT and CDR2 YNNKEL (reference sequence). This CDR3 reads CASSPDVQGLGTDTQYF. The CDR3 coding sequence is TGTGCCAGCAGCCCAGACGTCCAGGGCCTGGGGACAGATACGCAGTATTTT.

DNA of the CDR3: TGTGCCAGCAGCCCCGAGACAGGGACTGGGGCCAACGTCCTGACTTTC. This gives the protein CASSPETGTGANVLTF. V and J are TRBV3-1 and TRBJ2-6, with 7 bases that match TRBD1. The V and J ends lost 4 bases and 2 bases, in that order; junction bases with no gene match: 5. The germline V gene encodes CDR1 LGHDT and CDR2 YNNKEL (reference sequence). This CDR3 contains 16 residues. Together with reference TRBV3-1 and TRBJ2-6, the CDR3 gives the full variable domain: DTAVSQTPKYLVTQMGNDKSIKCEQNLGHDTMYWYKQDSKKFLKIMFSYNNKELIINETVPNRFSPKSPDKAHLNLHINSLELGDSAVYFCASSPETGTGANVLTFGAGSRLTVL.

This clonotype appeared a single time. The J gene is TRBJ2-2, the V gene TRBV19; tentatively, D is TRBD2 (6 bases). Germline V CDR1 and CDR2: LNHDA, SQIVND (reference sequence). This CDR3 is 14 amino acids long. V was cut by 3 bases and J by 6 bases, with 11 bases left in between. CDR3 protein: CASSMGGGAGELFF. The CDR3 coding sequence is TGTGCCAGTAGTATGGGTGGAGGGGCCGGGGAGCTGTTTTTT.

This chain joins TRBV29-1 and TRBJ2-7, with a weak D call TRBD2 (6 bases). Germline CDR1 SQVTM, CDR2 ANQGSEA. This CDR3 contains 14 residues. Trimming removed 5 bases from V and 0 bases from J, with 14 bases in between. The CDR3 is CSVTGTLSSYEQYF. The CDR3 coding sequence is TGCAGCGTTACCGGGACTTTGAGCTCCTACGAGCAGTACTTC.

The J gene is TRBJ2-7, the V gene TRBV12-3 or TRBV12-4; the match to TRBD1 covers 7 bases. The CDR3 has 11 amino acids. Germline trimming cut 6 bases from V and 6 bases from J; bases unmatched to any gene: 2. The CDR3 sequence is CASSYRGEQYF. The CDR3 region has the DNA TGTGCCAGCAGCTACAGGGGCGAGCAGTACTTC.

V gene TRBV30 combines with J gene TRBJ2-5; 7 positions agree with TRBD2. Germline lookup yields CDR1 GTSNPN and CDR2 SVGIG (reference sequence). V was pared by 1 base and J by 5 bases, with 16 bases of the junction left unmatched. This CDR3 contains 17 residues. CDR3 in DNA: TGTGCCTGGAGTGCGATCCGGGATCGGGAGGTTGGGGAGACCCAGTACTTC. Translated, it gives CAWSAIRDREVGETQYF.

J is TRBJ2-7 and V is TRBV12-3 or TRBV12-4; 8 bases align to TRBD1. V was clipped by 5 bases and J by 1 base; unmatched bases: 4. The CDR3 has 14 amino acids. CDR3 residues: CASSDRGPSYEQYF. The CDR3 region has the DNA TGTGCCAGCAGTGACAGGGGCCCTTCCTACGAGCAGTACTTC.

This chain uses TRBV28 with TRBJ1-5; TRBD1 matches 7 bases. The CDR3 totals 15 residues. V dropped 6 bases and J dropped 1; count of bases not matched to a gene: 6. Germline loops: CDR1 MDHEN, CDR2 SYDVKM. In DNA, the CDR3 is TGTGCCAGCAGGACAGGGCAAAAAAGCAATCAGCCCCAGCATTTT. Translating it yields CASRTGQKSNQPQHF.

The chain is built from TRBV20-1 and TRBJ2-7, with TRBD2 as a possible D gene (5 bases). Germline CDR1 reads DFQATT; CDR2 reads SNEGSKA (reference sequence). This CDR3 is 14 amino acids long. V dropped 0 bases and J dropped 2 bases, with 11 bases sitting between them. CDR3 residues: CSARDQAGAYEQYF. For the CDR3, the DNA is TGCAGTGCTAGAGATCAGGCCGGGGCCTACGAGCAGTACTTC.

The chain combines TRBV6-5 with TRBJ2-1; D ambiguous. With 5 bases removed from V and 4 bases from J, the gap between germline ends came to 12 bases. This CDR3 has 14 residues. Germline V gene sequence: CDR1 MNHEY, CDR2 SVGAGI. Here the CDR3 reads CASSQQIAYNEQFF. The CDR3 DNA reads TGTGCCAGCAGTCAACAAATCGCGTACAATGAGCAGTTCTTC.

The rearrangement joins TRBV27 to TRBJ1-1; TRBD1 is a possible D gene (5 bases). CDR1 is MNHEY and CDR2 is SMNVEV in the germline V gene (reference sequence). V lost 1 base to trimming and J lost 1 base, with 10 bases between them. The CDR3 spans 15 residues. CDR3 protein: CASSLLQGPNTEAFF. The CDR3 DNA sequence: TGTGCCAGCAGTTTATTGCAGGGCCCGAACACTGAAGCTTTCTTT.

The chain employs TRBV9 and TRBJ1-5, with D possibly being TRBD1 (5 bases). V gave up 0 bases and J gave up 6 bases, with 13 bases separating them. Germline CDR1 is SGDLS and CDR2 is YYNGEE. The CDR3 runs 15 residues. The CDR3 DNA reads TGTGCCAGCAGCGTAGACGGTGGGGGGGGTCAGCCCCAGCATTTT. It encodes CASSVDGGGGQPQHF.

DNA for the CDR3: TGTGCCAGCAGCTCCCGGGGGGCAGGCCCAAAAGGAAACACTGAAGCTTTCTTT. Translation: CASSSRGAGPKGNTEAFF. The rearrangement links TRBV13 to TRBJ1-1; D may be TRBD1 (6 bases). Germline V gene sequence: CDR1 PRHDT, CDR2 FYEKMQ (reference sequence). Trimming removed 4 bases from V and 2 bases from J, with 23 bases in between. CDR3 length equals 18 residues. Full variable domain (missing parts from reference TRBV13 and TRBJ1-1): AAGVIQSPRHLIKEKRETATLKCYPIPRHDTVYWYQQGPGQDPQFLISFYEKMQSDKGSIPDRFSAQQFSDYHSELNMSSLELGDSALYFCASSSRGAGPKGNTEAFFGQGTRLTVV.

This clonotype is a singleton in its sample. CDR3 in DNA: TGCAGTGCTAGAGATGGGCTAGCGGGAGGCCCCTACGAGCAGTACTTC. Amino acid sequence: CSARDGLAGGPYEQYF. The chain carries TRBV20-1 and TRBJ2-7; 11 nucleotides align to TRBD2. The CDR3 length is 16 residues. The V and J ends lost 0 bases and 2 bases, in that order; junction bases with no gene match: 6. Per the germline V gene, CDR1 is DFQATT and CDR2 is SNEGSKA (reference sequence).